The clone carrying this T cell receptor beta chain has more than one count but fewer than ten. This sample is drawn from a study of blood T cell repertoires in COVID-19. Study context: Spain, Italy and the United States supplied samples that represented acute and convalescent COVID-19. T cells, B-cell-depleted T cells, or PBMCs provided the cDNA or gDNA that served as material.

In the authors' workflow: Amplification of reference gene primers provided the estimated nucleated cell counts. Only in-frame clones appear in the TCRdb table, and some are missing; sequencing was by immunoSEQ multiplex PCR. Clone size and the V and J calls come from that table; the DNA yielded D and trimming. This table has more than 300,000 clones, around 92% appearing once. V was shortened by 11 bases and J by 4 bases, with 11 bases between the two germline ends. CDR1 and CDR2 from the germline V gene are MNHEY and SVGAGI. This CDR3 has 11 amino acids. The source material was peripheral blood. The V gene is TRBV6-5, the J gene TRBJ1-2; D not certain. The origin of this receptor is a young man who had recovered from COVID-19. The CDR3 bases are TGTGCCCCATCCGCCAGCTATGGCTACACCTTC. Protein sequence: CAPSASYGYTF.